Described below is a single TCR beta chain sequence and its context. This entry is derived from a study of blood T cell repertoires in COVID-19. Study details: The United States, Italy and Spain provided the acute and convalescent COVID-19 samples. Sample material is recorded as cDNA or gDNA derived from T cells, B-cell-depleted T cells, or PBMCs.

Study processing details: Amplification of reference gene primers provided the estimated nucleated cell counts. Sequencing used immunoSEQ multiplex PCR; TCRdb keeps in-frame clones, though not all of them. V and J calls and clone size follow that table, whereas D and trimming were derived from the DNA. The sample consists of tens of thousands of clones, approximately 89% of them appearing once. Trimming cost V 0 bases and J 0 bases, with 12 bases left between them. The CDR3 is 17 amino acids. Germline lookup yields CDR1 MGHRA and CDR2 YSYEKL. This receptor was obtained from a man in his forties or fifties with acute or convalescent COVID-19. The chain has TRBV4-1 and TRBJ1-5, with TRBD1 as a possible D gene (6 bases). Sample: peripheral blood. CDR3 bases: TGCGCCAGCAGCCAAGACCCGTGGACAGTTAGCAATCAGCCCCAGCATTTT. Translating gives CASSQDPWTVSNQPQHF.